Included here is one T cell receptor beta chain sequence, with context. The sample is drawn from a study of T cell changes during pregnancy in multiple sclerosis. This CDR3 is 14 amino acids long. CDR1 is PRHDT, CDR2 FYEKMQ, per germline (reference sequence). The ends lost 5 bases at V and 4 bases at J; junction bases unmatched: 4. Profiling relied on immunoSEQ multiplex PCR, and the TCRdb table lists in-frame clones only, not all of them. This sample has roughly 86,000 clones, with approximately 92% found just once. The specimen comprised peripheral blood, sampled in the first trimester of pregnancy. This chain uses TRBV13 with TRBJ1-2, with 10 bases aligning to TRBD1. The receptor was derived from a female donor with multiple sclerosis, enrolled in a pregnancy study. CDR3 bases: TGTGCCAGCAGCCCTGGGACAGGGGTCTATGGCTACACCTTC. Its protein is CASSPGTGVYGYTF.